Presented here are 23 T cell receptor beta chains from one specimen sequenced in a study of control samples from healthy donors and cancer patients. Profiled with immunoSEQ multiplex PCR; TCRdb holds only in-frame clones, not every one. The sample gives some 150,000 clones, roughly nine tenths of which show up once; under 9% is in the top ten. The source material was blood. The receptors here all came from a man in his late teens or twenties in good health.

The V gene is TRBV20-1, the J gene TRBJ1-2, with a weak D call TRBD1 (5 bases). The CDR3 loop spans 14 amino acids. Trimming stripped 3 bases from V and 1 base from J, with 12 bases between. Per the germline V gene, CDR1 is DFQATT and CDR2 is SNEGSKA (reference sequence). CDR3 sequence (DNA): TGCAGTGCTAGTGCAGGGCGGTTTAACTATGGCTACACCTTC. It specifies CSASAGRFNYGYTF.

The chain combines TRBV10-1 with TRBJ2-3, with 7 bases lining up with TRBD2. The CDR3 sequence is 14 residues long. Looked up from germline, CDR1 is WNHNN and CDR2 is SYGVQD (reference sequence). With V trimmed by 6 bases and J by 6 bases, 9 bases remained unmatched. DNA for the CDR3: TGCGCCAGCAGATCGAGCGGGGTCTGGGATACGCAGTATTTT. Its translation: CASRSSGVWDTQYF.

The chain links TRBV10-3 to TRBJ2-1; D remains ambiguous. This CDR3 is built from 15 residues. Germline CDR1 ENHRY, CDR2 SYGVKD. V lost 3 bases to trimming and J lost 4 bases, with 13 bases between them. The CDR3 sequence is CAISDPPGGYNEQFF. The CDR3 coding sequence is TGTGCCATCAGTGACCCACCGGGTGGTTACAATGAGCAGTTCTTC.

The chain joins TRBV9 to TRBJ1-6, with 10 bases matching TRBD1. The CDR3 has 16 residues. The trim removed 4 bases at V and 8 bases at J, leaving 9 bases unmatched. The V gene's germline CDR1 is SGDLS and CDR2 YYNGEE. This CDR3 is CASSPRGGTGDSPLHF. DNA of the CDR3: TGTGCCAGCAGCCCCCGCGGCGGGACAGGGGATTCACCCCTCCACTTT.

This clone was detected once. CDR3 nucleotide sequence: TGTGCCAGCAGTGCAGACAGGGGCTATGAAAAACTGTTTTTT. It translates to CASSADRGYEKLFF. This chain joins TRBV2 and TRBJ1-4; the match to TRBD1 covers 8 bases. V was pared by 4 bases and J by 6 bases, with 4 bases of the junction left unmatched. The CDR3 has 14 residues. The germline V gene has CDR1 SNHLY and CDR2 FYNNEI.

The chain recombines TRBV4-1 with TRBJ1-3; D remains ambiguous. Per germline, CDR1 MGHRA and CDR2 YSYEKL. Trimming removed 1 base at V and 9 bases at J, with 7 bases between. The CDR3 sequence is 12 residues long. This CDR3 is CASSQAPGTIYF. As DNA, the CDR3 is TGCGCCAGCAGCCAAGCCCCGGGCACCATATATTTT.

In nucleotides, the CDR3 is TGTGCCAGCAGTTACTCTCTAAAGGCCCAAGGACAGGGTTGGGGTGAGCAGTTCTTC. This sequence encodes CASSYSLKAQGQGWGEQFF. The V call is TRBV6-2 or TRBV6-3, the J call TRBJ2-1; TRBD1 aligns across 8 bases. Germline lookup yields CDR1 MNHEY and CDR2 SVGEGT. The CDR3 length is 19 residues. V lost 0 bases and J lost 9; bases outside the gene matches: 19.

This clone occurred once. The chain uses TRBV18 and TRBJ1-2; TRBD1 matches 9 bases. V gave up 3 bases and J gave up 8 bases; unmatched junction bases: 7. The germline CDR1 and CDR2 sequences are KGHSH and LQKENI. The CDR3 totals 14 residues. The CDR3 DNA is TGTGCCAGCTCACCGCCGGGACAGGGTAGAGGCTACACCTTC. Its protein is CASSPPGQGRGYTF.

This clone came up a few times. This chain connects TRBV5-1 to TRBJ1-2; a weak D match, TRBD1 (6 bases). Trimming removed 4 bases from V and 5 bases from J, with 12 bases in between. The CDR3 sequence is 13 residues long. Germline V CDR1 and CDR2: SGHRS, YFSETQ. In DNA form, the CDR3 reads TGCGCCAGCAGCATGGGACAACTTTATGGCTACACCTTC. Translated, it gives CASSMGQLYGYTF.

The rearrangement uses TRBV28 and TRBJ2-1; TRBD2 matches 8 bases. Germline assignment: CDR1 MDHEN and CDR2 SYDVKM. The CDR3 has 14 amino acids. V dropped 8 bases and J dropped 5; count of bases not matched to a gene: 8. In DNA, the CDR3 is TGTGCCAGCCAGGAGCGGGGGTACAACAATGAGCAGTTCTTC. This gives the protein CASQERGYNNEQFF.

This sequence joins TRBV2 and TRBJ1-6, with D possibly TRBD1 on 5 matching bases. Trimming shortened V by 1 base and J by 5 bases, and 6 bases separated the two germline ends. CDR1 is SNHLY, CDR2 FYNNEI, per germline. This CDR3 comprises 14 residues. Written as DNA, the CDR3 is TGTGCCAGCAGTGAAGGGGGGGATAATTCACCCCTCCACTTT. It specifies CASSEGGDNSPLHF.

The chain employs TRBV7-2 and TRBJ1-3; D unresolved. The V end lost 4 bases, the J end lost 0 bases, and 4 bases lay between the germline ends. Germline-derived CDR1 and CDR2 are SGHTA and FQGNSA. The CDR3 is made up of 13 amino acids. The CDR3 DNA follows: TGTGCCAGCAGCTCGGTCTCTGGAAACACCATATATTTT. Translating it yields CASSSVSGNTIYF.

The genes are TRBV28 and TRBJ1-5; the match to TRBD1 covers 7 bases. CDR1 is MDHEN and CDR2 is SYDVKM in the germline V gene. Trimming removed 6 bases from V and 9 bases from J; junction bases left unmatched: 17. The CDR3 spans 16 residues. CDR3 residues: CASSLPLTGDQGPQHF. The CDR3 DNA is TGTGCCAGCAGCCTTCCCCTTACAGGGGACCAAGGGCCCCAGCATTTT. The whole variable domain, filled in from reference TRBV28 and TRBJ1-5, reads DVKVTQSSRYLVKRTGEKVFLECVQDMDHENMFWYRQDPGLGLRLIYFSYDVKMKEKGDIPEGYSVSREKKERFSLILESASTNQTSMYLCASSLPLTGDQGPQHFGDGTRLSIL.

This sequence joins TRBV1 and TRBJ1-2. TRBV1 is assigned pseudogene status. This CDR3 is built from 8 residues. CDR3 DNA sequence: TGCACCACAATATGCTACACCTTC. It translates to CTTICYTF.

The genes are TRBV9 and TRBJ2-7; D is ambiguous. CDR3 length: 14 residues. Between the trimmed V and J ends, which lost 0 bases and 6 bases, there was a span of 13 bases. The germline V gene encodes CDR1 SGDLS and CDR2 YYNGEE. CDR3 nucleotides: TGTGCCAGCAGCGTAGCTACTAAGGGTGGCGAGCAGTACTTC. Translation gives CASSVATKGGEQYF.

V is TRBV7-2 and J is TRBJ2-7; D uncertain. This CDR3 has 15 amino acids. CDR1 SGHTA and CDR2 FQGNSA come from the germline V gene. Trimming cost V 5 bases and J 7 bases, with 21 bases left between them. CDR3 region: CASSDPSGLQGEQYF. The CDR3 bases are TGTGCCAGCAGCGACCCGTCGGGTCTCCAAGGGGAGCAGTACTTC.

The chain joins TRBV2 to TRBJ2-7; TRBD1 matches at 10 bases. Trimming took 8 bases from V and 5 from J; bases not matched to a gene: 6. In germline, CDR1 is SNHLY, CDR2 FYNNEI. The CDR3 runs 13 residues. Here the CDR3 reads CASGGTGVNEQYF. DNA of the CDR3: TGTGCCAGCGGGGGGACAGGGGTCAACGAGCAGTACTTC.

The chain couples TRBV7-9 to TRBJ1-4; 10 nucleotides agree with TRBD1. Germline CDR1 and CDR2: SEHNR and FQNEAQ (reference sequence). V lost 5 bases and J lost 6; bases outside the gene matches: 3. This CDR3 has 14 amino acids. CDR3 in amino acids: CASSHDRGHEKLFF. In nucleotides, the CDR3 is TGTGCCAGCAGCCACGACAGGGGGCATGAAAAACTGTTTTTT.

The rearrangement joins TRBV28 to TRBJ1-5; D not certain. The CDR3 length is 15 residues. Trimming took 2 bases from V and 0 from J, leaving 8 bases between them. In germline, CDR1 is MDHEN, CDR2 SYDVKM. CDR3 sequence reads: CASSLGFLSNQPQHF. The CDR3 nucleotides are TGTGCCAGCAGTTTAGGGTTCCTTAGCAATCAGCCCCAGCATTTT.

This rearrangement joins TRBV13 to TRBJ1-1; perhaps TRBD1 as D (5 bases). From germline, CDR1 is PRHDT and CDR2 FYEKMQ (reference sequence). This CDR3 has 20 amino acids. The V end lost 2 bases, the J end lost 0 bases, and 25 bases lay between the germline ends. The CDR3 region has the DNA TGTGCCAGCAGCTTACCCCCTGGGGTAGGGGATAAGGCGCTGAACACTGAAGCTTTCTTT. Its translation is CASSLPPGVGDKALNTEAFF. Drawing the rest from reference TRBV13 and TRBJ1-1, the complete variable domain is AAGVIQSPRHLIKEKRETATLKCYPIPRHDTVYWYQQGPGQDPQFLISFYEKMQSDKGSIPDRFSAQQFSDYHSELNMSSLELGDSALYFCASSLPPGVGDKALNTEAFFGQGTRLTVV.

The gene calls are TRBV7-9 and TRBJ1-4; D ambiguous. With 5 bases removed from V and 8 bases from J, the gap between germline ends came to 15 bases. The CDR3 totals 14 residues. Germline CDR1 SEHNR, CDR2 FQNEAQ (reference sequence). The CDR3 DNA follows: TGTGCCAGCAGCCGTAGAGGAGAGGGAGAAAAACTGTTTTTT. Translating it yields CASSRRGEGEKLFF.

This sequence joins TRBV7-9 and TRBJ2-7; 11 bases fit TRBD1. This CDR3 is 16 amino acids long. V lost 7 bases, J lost 0 bases, and 8 bases stayed unmatched. Germline CDR1 is SEHNR and CDR2 is FQNEAQ (reference sequence). CDR3 residues: CASTGTGGLPSYEQYF. The CDR3 nucleotides read TGTGCCAGCACCGGGACAGGGGGACTACCCTCCTACGAGCAGTACTTC.

The chain uses TRBV5-1 and TRBJ1-1, with D possibly being TRBD1 (5 bases). The CDR3 has 14 residues. V was pared by 1 base and J by 3 bases, with 10 bases between. Germline values: CDR1 SGHRS, CDR2 YFSETQ. CDR3 bases: TGCGCCAGCAGCTTGTCGGAGGGGTACACTGAAGCTTTCTTT. Translation: CASSLSEGYTEAFF.